The rows below give T cell receptor beta chains drawn from one sample of a study of cytomegalovirus exposure and HLA in healthy donors. Data came from immunoSEQ multiplex PCR; TCRdb stores just in-frame clones and leaves some out. The sample consists of around 220,000 clones, approximately 80% of them appearing once. Source material: PBMCs. The receptors here all came from a girl aged 10 to 17 in good health and CMV-seronegative. Each CDR3 is given with its conserved first and last residue. Each record gives: J gene, D gene, V gene, clone size, CDR3 DNA, CDR3 protein. A D gene is named only where the DNA matches it firmly. Clone size is stated in some rows and not others, as once, few, many or a class when expanded.

TRBJ2-2,-,TRBV21-1,-,TGTGCCAGCAGCCCGGATAGACGGGACAGGGGGCGCGAAGCACGTTCGTGCGGGGAGCTGTTTTTT,CASSPDRRDRGREARSCGELFF
TRBJ2-7,TRBD2,TRBV19,-,TGTGCCAGTAGTAGTGGTAGCGGGGGGTCCAGCGAGCAGTACTTC,CASSSGSGGSSEQYF
TRBJ2-3,TRBD1,TRBV7-9,-,TGTGCCAGCAGCTTACAGGGGGCTCTGGTAGATACGCAGTATTTT,CASSLQGALVDTQYF
TRBJ1-2,TRBD1,TRBV11-3,-,TGTGCCAGCATCTCCCGGGACAGGGCTGCTAACTATGGCTACACCTTC,CASISRDRAANYGYTF
TRBJ2-7,TRBD1,TRBV5-4,-,TGTGCCAGCAGCCTGTGGAGTGCGACAGGGCCCTACGAGCAGTACTTC,CASSLWSATGPYEQYF
TRBJ1-1,TRBD1,TRBV6-1,-,TGTGCCAGCAGGAAACAGGGGGCGACTGAAGCTTTCTTT,CASRKQGATEAFF
TRBJ2-5,-,TRBV30,-,TGTGCCTGGAATTCCGGACAGCCACAAGAGACCCAGTACTTC,CAWNSGQPQETQYF
TRBJ2-7,-,TRBV19,few,TGTGCCAGTAGTATTAACGCCGGCTACGAGCAGTACTTC,CASSINAGYEQYF
TRBJ2-5,-,TRBV5-1,-,TGCGCCAGCAGCCCGGGCAGGGTGCGGGAGACCCAGTACTTC,CASSPGRVRETQYF
TRBJ2-5,TRBD2,TRBV9,-,TGTGCCAGCAGCGTAGGTGGGACTAGCGGGATCACCCAGTACTTC,CASSVGGTSGITQYF
TRBJ1-1,-,TRBV29-1,-,TGCAGCGTTGTAACAGGCCTCGACACTGAAGCTTTCTTT,CSVVTGLDTEAFF
TRBJ1-1,-,TRBV27,-,TGTGCCAGCAGTCTAGGGGCGGAAGCTTTCTTT,CASSLGAEAFF
TRBJ1-2,TRBD1,TRBV18,-,TGTGCCAGCTCACCTAAACAGGGGCCCCTTTATGGCTACACCTTC,CASSPKQGPLYGYTF
TRBJ1-2,-,TRBV21-1,-,TGTGCCAGCAGCATTTCAGGATGCTATGGCTACACCTTC,CASSISGCYGYTF
TRBJ2-2,TRBD2,TRBV28,-,TGTGCCAGCAGCCGTCAGTTGCTAGCGGGAGGGCGGGGCACCGGGGAGCTGTTTTTT,CASSRQLLAGGRGTGELFF
TRBJ1-1,-,TRBV5-4,once,TGTGCCAGCAGCTTGCAGCGAGGCACTGAAGCTTTCTTT,CASSLQRGTEAFF
TRBJ1-5,TRBD1,TRBV29-1,-,TGCAGCGTTGAAGATCTTCGAAAACGGCTTCGGGACAGGCCAGTGTGGCCCCAGCATTTT,CSVEDLRKRLRDRPVWPQHF
TRBJ1-5,TRBD1,TRBV6-1,few,TGTGCCAGCAGTGAAGATCCGGGACAGATAAATCAGCCCCAGCATTTT,CASSEDPGQINQPQHF
TRBJ2-7,TRBD1,TRBV18,-,TGTGCCAGCTCACTGTCCGGGACAGGTGGCTACGAGCAGTACTTC,CASSLSGTGGYEQYF
TRBJ1-2,-,TRBV7-2,-,TGTGCCAGCAGCTTAGTGTGGCAGGGGTATTACACCTTC,CASSLVWQGYYTF
TRBJ2-4,TRBD2,TRBV28,-,TGTGCCAGCAGTTTTTTTAGCGGGGGGCTAGCCAAAAACATTCAGTACTTC,CASSFFSGGLAKNIQYF
TRBJ1-6,-,TRBV4-1,-,TGCGCCAGCAGCCACCTAGGCGAAGTAAATTATAATTCACCCCTCCACTTT,CASSHLGEVNYNSPLHF
TRBJ2-3,TRBD2,TRBV5-1,-,TGCGCCAGCAGCTTATCTAGCGGGGGCACAGATACGCAGTATTTT,CASSLSSGGTDTQYF
TRBJ2-1,-,TRBV15,-,TGTGCCACCAGCAACCAGCGCATGTCCTACAATGAGCAGTTCTTC,CATSNQRMSYNEQFF
TRBJ1-1,-,TRBV5-8,-,TGTGCCAGCAGCTTGGGCACAGCGAACACTGAAGCTTTCTTT,CASSLGTANTEAFF
TRBJ2-5,-,TRBV9,-,TGTGCCAGCAGCTTAGGACTTGAAGAGACCCAGTACTTC,CASSLGLEETQYF
TRBJ1-1,TRBD1,TRBV19,-,TGTGCCAGTAGTATACGGCGGACAGGGGTGAACACTGAAGCTTTCTTT,CASSIRRTGVNTEAFF
TRBJ2-1,-,TRBV18,-,TGTGCCAGCTCCGAGTCACCGGGAGCCTACAATGAGCAGTTCTTC,CASSESPGAYNEQFF